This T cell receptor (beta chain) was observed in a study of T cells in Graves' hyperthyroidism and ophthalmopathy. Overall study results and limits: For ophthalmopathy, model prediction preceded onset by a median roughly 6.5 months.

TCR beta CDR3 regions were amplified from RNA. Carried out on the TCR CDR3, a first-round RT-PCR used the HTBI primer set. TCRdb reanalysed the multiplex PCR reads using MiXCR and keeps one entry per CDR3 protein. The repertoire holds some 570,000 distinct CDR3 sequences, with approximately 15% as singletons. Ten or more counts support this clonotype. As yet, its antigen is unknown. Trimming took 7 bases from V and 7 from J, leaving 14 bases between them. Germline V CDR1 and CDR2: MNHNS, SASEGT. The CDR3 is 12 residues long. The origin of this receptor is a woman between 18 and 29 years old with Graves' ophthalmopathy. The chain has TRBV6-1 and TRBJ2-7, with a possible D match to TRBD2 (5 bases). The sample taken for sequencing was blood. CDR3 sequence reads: CASNPRRGEQYF. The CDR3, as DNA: TGTGCCAGCAATCCGAGGCGAGGGGAGCAGTACTTC.